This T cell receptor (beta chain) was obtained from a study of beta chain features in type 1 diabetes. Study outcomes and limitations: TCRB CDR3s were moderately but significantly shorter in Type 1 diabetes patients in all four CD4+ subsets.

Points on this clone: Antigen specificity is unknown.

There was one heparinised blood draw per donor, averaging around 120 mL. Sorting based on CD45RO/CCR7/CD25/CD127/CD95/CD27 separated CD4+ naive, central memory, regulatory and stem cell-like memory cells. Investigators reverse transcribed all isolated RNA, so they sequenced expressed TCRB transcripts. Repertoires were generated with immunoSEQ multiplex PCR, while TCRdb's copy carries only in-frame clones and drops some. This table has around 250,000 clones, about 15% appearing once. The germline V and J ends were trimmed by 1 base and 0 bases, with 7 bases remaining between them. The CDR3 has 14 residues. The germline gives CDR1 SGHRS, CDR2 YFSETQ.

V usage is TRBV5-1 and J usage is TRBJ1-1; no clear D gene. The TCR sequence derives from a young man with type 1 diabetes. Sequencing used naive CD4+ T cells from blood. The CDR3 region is CASSLLTMNTEAFF. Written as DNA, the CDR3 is TGCGCCAGCAGCTTGTTGACTATGAACACTGAAGCTTTCTTT.